This T cell receptor beta chain emerged from a study of identifying expanded T cells in peripheral blood. General study points: Variance in clone template counts between roughly two-week samples significantly increased with total template count across all healthy donors. Over approximately two and four weeks, about 15 and 19 clones changed, versus approximately 1.1 between replicates.

The method was immunoSEQ multiplex PCR; TCRdb's version includes in-frame clones alone and lacks a portion of them. The sample has 80,000 to 95,000 clones; approximately 89% are singletons. Healthy donors had no documented immune events, such as infections, while sampled. V dropped 0 bases and J dropped 5 bases, with 11 bases sitting between them. CDR3 size: 14 residues. Per germline, CDR1 ENHRY and CDR2 SYGVKD. Points on this clone: Its antigen remains unidentified.

This receptor was taken from a person aged 18-69 years in good health. This chain uses TRBV10-3 with TRBJ2-7; the D gene is possibly TRBD2 (5 bases). What was sequenced was blood. The CDR3 coding sequence is TGTGCCATCAGTGAGTCCGTACGGGGTGACGAGCAGTACTTC. It translates to CAISESVRGDEQYF.